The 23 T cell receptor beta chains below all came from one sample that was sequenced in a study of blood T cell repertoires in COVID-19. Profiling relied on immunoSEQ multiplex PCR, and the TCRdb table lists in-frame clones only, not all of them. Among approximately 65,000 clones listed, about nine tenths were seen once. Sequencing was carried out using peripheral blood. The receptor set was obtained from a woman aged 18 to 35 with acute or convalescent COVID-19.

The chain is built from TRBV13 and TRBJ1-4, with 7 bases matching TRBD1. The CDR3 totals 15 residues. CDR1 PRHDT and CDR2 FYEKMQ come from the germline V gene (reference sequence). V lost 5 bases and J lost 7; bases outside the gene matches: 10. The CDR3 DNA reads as TGTGCCAGCAGCCGCCGGGACAGCGAGGGTGAAAAACTGTTTTTT. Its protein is CASSRRDSEGEKLFF.

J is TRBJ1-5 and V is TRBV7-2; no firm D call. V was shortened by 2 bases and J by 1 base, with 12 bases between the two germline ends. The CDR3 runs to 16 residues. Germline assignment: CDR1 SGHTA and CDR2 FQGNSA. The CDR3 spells CASSLTGSGSNQPQHF. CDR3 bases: TGTGCCAGCAGCTTAACGGGCTCGGGAAGCAATCAGCCCCAGCATTTT.

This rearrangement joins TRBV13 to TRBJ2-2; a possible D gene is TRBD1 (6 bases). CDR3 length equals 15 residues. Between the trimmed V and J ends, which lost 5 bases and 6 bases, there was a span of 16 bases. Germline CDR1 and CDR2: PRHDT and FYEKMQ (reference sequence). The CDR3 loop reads CASSKGVRGAGELFF. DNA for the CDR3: TGTGCCAGCAGCAAGGGGGTCAGGGGTGCCGGGGAGCTGTTTTTT.

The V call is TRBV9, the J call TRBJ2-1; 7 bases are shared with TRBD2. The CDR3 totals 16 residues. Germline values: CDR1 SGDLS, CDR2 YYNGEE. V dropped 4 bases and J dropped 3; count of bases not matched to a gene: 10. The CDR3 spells CASSPTEGGSYNEQFF. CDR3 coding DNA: TGTGCCAGCAGCCCCACCGAGGGCGGGAGCTACAATGAGCAGTTCTTC.

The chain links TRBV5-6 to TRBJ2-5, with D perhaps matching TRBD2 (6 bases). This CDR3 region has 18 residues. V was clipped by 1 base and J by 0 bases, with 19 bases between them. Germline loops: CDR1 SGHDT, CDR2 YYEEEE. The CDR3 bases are TGTGCCAGCAGCTTGAAGCGAGGGCGGGATCAACACCAAGAGACCCAGTACTTC. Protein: CASSLKRGRDQHQETQYF.

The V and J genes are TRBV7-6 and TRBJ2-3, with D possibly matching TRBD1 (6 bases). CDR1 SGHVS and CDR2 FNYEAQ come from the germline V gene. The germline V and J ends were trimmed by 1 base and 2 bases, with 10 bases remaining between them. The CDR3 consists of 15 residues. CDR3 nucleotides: TGTGCCAGCAGCTTAGAGGACAGACACACAGATACGCAGTATTTT. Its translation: CASSLEDRHTDTQYF.

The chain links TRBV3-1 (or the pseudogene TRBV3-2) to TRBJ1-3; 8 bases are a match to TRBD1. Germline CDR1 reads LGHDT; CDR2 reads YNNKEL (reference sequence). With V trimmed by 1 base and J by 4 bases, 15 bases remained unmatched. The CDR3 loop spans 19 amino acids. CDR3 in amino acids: CASSQVPTDREVSGNTIYF. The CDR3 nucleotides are TGTGCCAGCAGCCAAGTACCCACGGACAGGGAAGTTTCCGGAAACACCATATATTTT.

The chain's CDR3 is CASSLGRGPMIDEQYF. The CDR3 bases are TGCGCCAGCAGCTTGGGAAGGGGCCCTATGATTGACGAGCAGTACTTC. The chain carries TRBV5-1 and TRBJ2-7; maybe TRBD1 (5 bases). The CDR3 has 16 amino acids. Germline CDR1 is SGHRS and CDR2 is YFSETQ. Trimming cost V 0 bases and J 5 bases, with 18 bases left between them.

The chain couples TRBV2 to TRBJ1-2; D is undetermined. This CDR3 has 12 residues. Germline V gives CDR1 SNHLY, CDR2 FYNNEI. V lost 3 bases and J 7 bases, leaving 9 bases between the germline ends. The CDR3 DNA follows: TGTGCCAGCAGTGACCCGCGGGGTGGCTACACCTTC. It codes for CASSDPRGGYTF. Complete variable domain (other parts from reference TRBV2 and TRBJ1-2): EPEVTQTPSHQVTQMGQEVILRCVPISNHLYFYWYRQILGQKVEFLVSFYNNEISEKSEIFDDQFSVERPDGSNFTLKIRSTKLEDSAMYFCASSDPRGGYTFGSGTRLTVV.

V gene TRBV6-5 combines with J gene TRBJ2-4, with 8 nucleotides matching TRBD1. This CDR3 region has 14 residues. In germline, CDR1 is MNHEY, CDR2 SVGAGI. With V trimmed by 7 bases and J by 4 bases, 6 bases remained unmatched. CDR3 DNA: TGTGCCAGCAAACGACAGGGGAATAAAAACATTCAGTACTTC. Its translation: CASKRQGNKNIQYF.

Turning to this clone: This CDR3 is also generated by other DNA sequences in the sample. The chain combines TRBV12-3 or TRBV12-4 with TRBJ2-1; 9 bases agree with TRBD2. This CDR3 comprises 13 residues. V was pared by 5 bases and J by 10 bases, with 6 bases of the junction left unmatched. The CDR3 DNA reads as TGTGCCAGCAGTCTGGCGGGAGGGAACGAGCAGTTCTTC. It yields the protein CASSLAGGNEQFF.

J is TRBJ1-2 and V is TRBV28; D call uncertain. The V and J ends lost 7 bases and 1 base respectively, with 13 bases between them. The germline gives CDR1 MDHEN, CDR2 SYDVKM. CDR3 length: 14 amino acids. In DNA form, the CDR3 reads TGTGCCAGCACCGGAGGACCGAGTAACTATGGCTACACCTTC. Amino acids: CASTGGPSNYGYTF.

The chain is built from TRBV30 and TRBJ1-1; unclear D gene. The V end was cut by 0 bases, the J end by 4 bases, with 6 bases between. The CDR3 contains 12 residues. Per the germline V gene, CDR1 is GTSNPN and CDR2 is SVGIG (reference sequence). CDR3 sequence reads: CAWSVVGTEAFF. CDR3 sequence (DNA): TGTGCCTGGAGTGTAGTCGGCACTGAAGCTTTCTTT. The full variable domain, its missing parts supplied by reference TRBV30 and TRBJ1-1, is SQTIHQWPATLVQPVGSPLSLECTVEGTSNPNLYWYRQAAGRGLQLLFYSVGIGQISSEVPQNLSASRPQDRQFILSSKKLLLSDSGFYLCAWSVVGTEAFFGQGTRLTVV.

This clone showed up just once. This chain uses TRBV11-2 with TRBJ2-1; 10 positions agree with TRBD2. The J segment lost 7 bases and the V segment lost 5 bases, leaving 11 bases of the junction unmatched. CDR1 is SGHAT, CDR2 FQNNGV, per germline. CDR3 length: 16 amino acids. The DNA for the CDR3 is TGTGCCAGCAGCGTACTAGCGGGGCTTAGTAAGAATGAGCAGTTCTTC. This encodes CASSVLAGLSKNEQFF.

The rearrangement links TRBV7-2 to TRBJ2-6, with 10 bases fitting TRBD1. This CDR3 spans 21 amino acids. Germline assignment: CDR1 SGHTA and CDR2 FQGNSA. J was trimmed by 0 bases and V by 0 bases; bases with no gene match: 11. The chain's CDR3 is CASSLAGGDRGWGSGANVLTF. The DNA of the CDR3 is TGTGCCAGCAGCTTAGCTGGGGGGGACAGGGGATGGGGCTCTGGGGCCAACGTCCTGACTTTC.

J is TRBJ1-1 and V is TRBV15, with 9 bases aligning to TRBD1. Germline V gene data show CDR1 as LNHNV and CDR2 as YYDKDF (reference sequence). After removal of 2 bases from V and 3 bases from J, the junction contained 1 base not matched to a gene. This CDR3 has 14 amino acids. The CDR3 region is CATSRRQGDTEAFF. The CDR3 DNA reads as TGTGCCACCAGCAGAAGACAGGGGGACACTGAAGCTTTCTTT.

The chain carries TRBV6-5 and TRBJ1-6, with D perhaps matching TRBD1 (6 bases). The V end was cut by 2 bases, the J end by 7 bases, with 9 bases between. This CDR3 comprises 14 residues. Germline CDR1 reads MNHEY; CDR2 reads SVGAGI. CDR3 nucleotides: TGTGCCAGCAGTTACACAGGGAAGAATTCACCCCTCCACTTT. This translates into CASSYTGKNSPLHF.

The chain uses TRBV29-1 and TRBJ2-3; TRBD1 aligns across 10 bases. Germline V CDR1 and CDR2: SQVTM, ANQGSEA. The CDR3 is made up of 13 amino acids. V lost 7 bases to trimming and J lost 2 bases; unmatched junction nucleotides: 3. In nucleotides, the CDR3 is TGCAGCGACCGACAGGGGGCCACAGATACGCAGTATTTT. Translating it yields CSDRQGATDTQYF.

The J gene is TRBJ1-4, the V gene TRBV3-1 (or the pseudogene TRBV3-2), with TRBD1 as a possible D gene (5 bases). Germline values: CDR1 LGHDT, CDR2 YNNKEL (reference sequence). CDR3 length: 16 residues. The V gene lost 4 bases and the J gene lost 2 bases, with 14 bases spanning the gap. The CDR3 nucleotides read TGTGCCAGCAGCCCTGGCCGGGGGAATACTAATGAAAAACTGTTTTTT. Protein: CASSPGRGNTNEKLFF.

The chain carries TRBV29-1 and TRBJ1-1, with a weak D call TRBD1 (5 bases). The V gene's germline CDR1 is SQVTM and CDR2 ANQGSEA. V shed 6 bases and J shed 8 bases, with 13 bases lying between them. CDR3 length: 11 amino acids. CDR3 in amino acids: CSVRTIQEAFF. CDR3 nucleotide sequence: TGCAGCGTGCGGACAATCCAAGAAGCTTTCTTT.

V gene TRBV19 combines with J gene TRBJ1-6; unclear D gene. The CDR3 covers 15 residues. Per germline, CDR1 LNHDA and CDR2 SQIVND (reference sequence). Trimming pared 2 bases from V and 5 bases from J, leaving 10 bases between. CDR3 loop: CASSISGRNNSPLHF. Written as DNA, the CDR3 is TGTGCCAGTAGTATAAGCGGCAGAAATAATTCACCCCTCCACTTT.

CDR3 sequence (DNA): TGTGCCGGAGGACCGGGACAGGGAGATGGCTACACCTTC. Protein: CAGGPGQGDGYTF. The gene calls are TRBV28 and TRBJ1-2, with 9 nucleotides matching TRBD1. There are 13 residues in the CDR3. The V gene end was trimmed by 11 bases and the J gene end by 6 bases; junction bases not matched to a gene: 10. Germline CDR1 and CDR2: MDHEN and SYDVKM.

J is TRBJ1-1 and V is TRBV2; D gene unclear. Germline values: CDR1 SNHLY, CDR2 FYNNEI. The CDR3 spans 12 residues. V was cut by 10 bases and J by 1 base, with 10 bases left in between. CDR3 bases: TGTGCCACCAAAATCGGGAACACTGAAGCTTTCTTT. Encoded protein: CATKIGNTEAFF.